This T cell receptor beta chain emerged from a study of T cell clones after liver transplantation. Across the study: TCRbeta sequencing after a pre-transplant mixed lymphocyte reaction identified graft-donor-reactive clones, later tracked in post-transplant blood. Three of the eight recipients were HCV-positive; the rest had non-autoimmune, non-viral transplant indications.

The CDR3 totals 14 residues. Trimming removed 7 bases from V and 6 bases from J, with 19 bases in between. CDR1 and CDR2 from the germline V gene are SGHRS and YFSETQ. Assay used: immunoSEQ multiplex PCR; TCRdb lists only in-frame clones, some missing. This table holds 55,000 to 70,000 clones, 85% to 95% found once. The sample here was CD4+ T cells from blood, taken approximately 25 months after liver transplant. V usage is TRBV5-1 and J usage is TRBJ1-2, with a tentative D call TRBD1 (5 bases). This clonotype was sampled from a human patient who received a liver transplant. A share of the T cells may be of graft donor origin. The CDR3 region is CASSPRRGVNGYTF. CDR3 DNA: TGCGCCAGCTCGCCCCGACGGGGGGTGAATGGCTACACCTTC.